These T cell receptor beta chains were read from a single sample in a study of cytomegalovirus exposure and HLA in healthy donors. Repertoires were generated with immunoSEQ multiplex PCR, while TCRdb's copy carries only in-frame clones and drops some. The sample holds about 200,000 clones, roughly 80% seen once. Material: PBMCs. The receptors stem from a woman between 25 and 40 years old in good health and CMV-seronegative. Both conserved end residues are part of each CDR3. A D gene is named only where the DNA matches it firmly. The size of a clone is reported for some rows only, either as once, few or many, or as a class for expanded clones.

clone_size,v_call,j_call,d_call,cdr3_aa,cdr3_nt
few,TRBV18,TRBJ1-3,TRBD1,CASSQPGQDSGNTIYF,TGTGCCAGCTCACAGCCGGGACAGGACTCTGGAAACACCATATATTTT
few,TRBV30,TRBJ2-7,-,CAWSPSHIGEQYF,TGTGCCTGGAGTCCGAGCCATATTGGCGAGCAGTACTTC
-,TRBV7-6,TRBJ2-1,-,CASSLGTYNEQFF,TGTGCCAGCAGCTTAGGAACATACAATGAGCAGTTCTTC
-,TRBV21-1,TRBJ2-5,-,CASSKIAHQETQYF,TGTGCCAGCAGCAAAATAGCCCACCAAGAGACCCAGTACTTC
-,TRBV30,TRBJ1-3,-,CASALGGRNIGNTIYF,TGTGCCTCTGCGCTCGGGGGACGGAACATAGGAAACACCATATATTTT
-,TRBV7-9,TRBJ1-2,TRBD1,CASSLQGASGYTF,TGTGCCAGCAGCTTACAGGGGGCAAGTGGCTACACCTTC
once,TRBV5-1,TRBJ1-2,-,CASSPQGFNYGYTF,TGCGCCAGCAGCCCCCAGGGATTTAACTATGGCTACACCTTC
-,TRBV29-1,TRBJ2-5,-,CSVPLRDTEETQYF,TGCAGCGTCCCTCTCCGGGACACAGAAGAGACCCAGTACTTC
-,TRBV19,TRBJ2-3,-,CASRTGGTDTQYF,TGTGCCAGCCGGACGGGAGGCACAGATACGCAGTATTTT
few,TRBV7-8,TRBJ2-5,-,CASSSRGSSNQETQYF,TGTGCCAGCAGCTCACGGGGGTCTTCCAACCAAGAGACCCAGTACTTC
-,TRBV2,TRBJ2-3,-,CARVREIGDTQYF,TGTGCCAGAGTCAGGGAAATCGGCGATACGCAGTATTTT
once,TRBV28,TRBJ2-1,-,CASRVSQLEQFF,TGTGCCAGCAGGGTATCCCAACTTGAGCAGTTCTTC
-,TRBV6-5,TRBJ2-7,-,CASSQLSGTSFNRYF,TGTGCCAGCAGTCAACTCTCCGGGACTTCTTTTAATCGGTACTTC
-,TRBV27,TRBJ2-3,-,CASRGQGFADTQYF,TGTGCCAGCAGGGGGCAGGGGTTCGCAGATACGCAGTATTTT
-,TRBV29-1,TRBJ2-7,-,CSVSLLGGWGQYF,TGCAGCGTCTCCCTCCTGGGGGGTTGGGGGCAGTACTTC
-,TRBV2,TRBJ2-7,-,CASSYSYEQYF,TGTGCCAGCAGTTACAGCTACGAGCAGTACTTC
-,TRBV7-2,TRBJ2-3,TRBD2,CASSSLAGTQYF,TGTGCTAGCAGCTCACTAGCGGGTACGCAGTATTTT
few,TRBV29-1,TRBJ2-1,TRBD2,CSVVRLARRYNEQFF,TGCAGCGTTGTGAGACTAGCCAGAAGATACAATGAGCAGTTCTTC
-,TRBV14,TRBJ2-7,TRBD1,CASSQVGDRGREQYF,TGTGCCAGCAGCCAAGTCGGGGACAGGGGGCGGGAGCAGTACTTC
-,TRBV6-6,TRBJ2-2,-,CASSGTHQWTGELFF,TGTGCCAGCAGCGGGACACACCAATGGACCGGGGAGCTGTTTTTT
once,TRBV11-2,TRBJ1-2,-,CASSIPRGGYTF,TGTGCCAGCAGCATCCCCAGGGGTGGCTACACCTTC
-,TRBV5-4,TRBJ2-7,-,CASSSTGTYEQYF,TGTGCCAGCAGCTCAACAGGAACCTACGAGCAGTACTTC
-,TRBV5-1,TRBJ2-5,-,CASSLFGETQYF,TGCGCCAGCAGCTTATTCGGGGAGACCCAGTACTTC
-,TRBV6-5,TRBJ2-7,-,CASKRAQYTYEQYF,TGTGCCAGCAAGAGGGCCCAATACACCTACGAGCAGTACTTC
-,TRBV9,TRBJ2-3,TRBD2,CASSVDTAGASDTQYF,TGTGCCAGCAGCGTTGACACAGCGGGAGCGTCAGATACGCAGTATTTT
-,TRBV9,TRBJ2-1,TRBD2,CASSAGTSGGEQFF,TGTGCCAGCAGCGCAGGGACTAGCGGTGGCGAGCAGTTCTTC
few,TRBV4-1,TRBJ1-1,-,CASSQDTGVRNEAFF,TGCGCCAGCAGCCAAGATACGGGAGTTCGAAATGAAGCTTTCTTT